This entry features one T cell receptor beta chain sequence. Its antigen is unknown. This record comes from a study of cytomegalovirus exposure and HLA in healthy donors. Germline V gene lookup returns CDR1 MNHNS and CDR2 SASEGT. V lost 1 base to trimming and J lost 2 bases, with 15 bases between them. The CDR3 contains 17 residues. In the PCR, 60 Vbeta and 13 Jbeta primers were used. Per the original data handling: A later analysis tallied about 80 million unique TCR beta chains, around 12 million of them shared. Measured with immunoSEQ multiplex PCR; TCRdb has only the in-frame clones, and not every one. The V and J calls and clone size were taken over from that table, and D and trimming were inferred from the DNA. The sample lists 100,000 or so clones, about 81% occurring once. General study results and limits: A cluster of highly shared sequence variants was likely a sequencing artifact.

The donors comprised healthy bone marrow donors. This chain joins TRBV6-1 and TRBJ1-5; no definite D call. This sequence was found in a man between 50 and 59 years old in good health and CMV-seronegative. Input material: PBMCs. The CDR3 nucleotides are TGTGCCAGCAGTGAAGGGCGAGCGGGCTGGGGCAATCAGCCCCAGCATTTT. It yields the protein CASSEGRAGWGNQPQHF.